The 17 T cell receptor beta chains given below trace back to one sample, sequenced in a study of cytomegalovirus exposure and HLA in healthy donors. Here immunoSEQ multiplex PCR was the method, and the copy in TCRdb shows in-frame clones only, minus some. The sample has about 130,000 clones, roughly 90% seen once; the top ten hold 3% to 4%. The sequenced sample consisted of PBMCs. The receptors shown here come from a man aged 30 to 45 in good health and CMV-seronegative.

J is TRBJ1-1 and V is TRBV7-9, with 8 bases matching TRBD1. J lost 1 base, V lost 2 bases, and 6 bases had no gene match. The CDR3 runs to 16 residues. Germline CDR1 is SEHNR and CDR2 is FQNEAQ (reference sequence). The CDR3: CASSLRTGSRNTEAFF. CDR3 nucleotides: TGTGCCAGCAGCTTAAGGACAGGGAGCAGGAACACTGAAGCTTTCTTT.

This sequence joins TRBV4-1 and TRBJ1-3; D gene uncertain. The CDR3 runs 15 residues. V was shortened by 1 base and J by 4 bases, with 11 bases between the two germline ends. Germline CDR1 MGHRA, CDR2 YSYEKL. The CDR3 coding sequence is TGCGCCAGCAGCCAAGGGCCAGTCGCCGGAAACACCATATATTTT. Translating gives CASSQGPVAGNTIYF.

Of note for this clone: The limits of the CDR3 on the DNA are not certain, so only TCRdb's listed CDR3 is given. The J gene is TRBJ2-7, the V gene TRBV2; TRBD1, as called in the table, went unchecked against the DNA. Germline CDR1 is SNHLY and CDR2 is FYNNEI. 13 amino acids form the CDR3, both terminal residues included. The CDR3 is CASSVFWQDEQYF.

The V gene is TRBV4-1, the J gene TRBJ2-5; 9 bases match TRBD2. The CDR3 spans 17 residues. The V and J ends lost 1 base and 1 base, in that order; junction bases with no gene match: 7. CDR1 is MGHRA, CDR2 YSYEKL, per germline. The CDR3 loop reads CASSQVVAGVVQETQYF. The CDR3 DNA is TGCGCCAGCAGCCAAGTGGTAGCGGGGGTGGTCCAAGAGACCCAGTACTTC.

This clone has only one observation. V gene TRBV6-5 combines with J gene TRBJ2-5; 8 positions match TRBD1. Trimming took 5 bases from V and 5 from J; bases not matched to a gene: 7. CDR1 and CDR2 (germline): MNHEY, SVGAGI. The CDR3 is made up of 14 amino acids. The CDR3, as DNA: TGTGCCAGCAGTAGCAGGGGGCTAAGGGAGACCCAGTACTTC. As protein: CASSSRGLRETQYF.

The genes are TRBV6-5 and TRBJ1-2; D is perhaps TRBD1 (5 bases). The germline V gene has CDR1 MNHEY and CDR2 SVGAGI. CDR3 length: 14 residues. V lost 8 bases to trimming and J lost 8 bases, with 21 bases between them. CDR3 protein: CASGPQGFSLGYTF. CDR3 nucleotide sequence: TGTGCCAGCGGGCCCCAGGGTTTCTCCCTCGGCTACACCTTC.

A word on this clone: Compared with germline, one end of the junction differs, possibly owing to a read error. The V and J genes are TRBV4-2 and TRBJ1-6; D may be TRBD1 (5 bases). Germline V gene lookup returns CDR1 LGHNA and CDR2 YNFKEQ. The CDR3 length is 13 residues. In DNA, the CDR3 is TGTGCCAGCAGCCAAGTTCCCGCCGGTCTAGGGGAATTT. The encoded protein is CASSQVPAGLGEF.

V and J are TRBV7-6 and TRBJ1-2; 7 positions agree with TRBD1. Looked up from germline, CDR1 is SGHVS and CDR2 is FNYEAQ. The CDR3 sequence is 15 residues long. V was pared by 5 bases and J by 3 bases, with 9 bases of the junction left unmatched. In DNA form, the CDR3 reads TGTGCCAGCAGCCGGTACCGACAGGGAGACTATGGCTACACCTTC. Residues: CASSRYRQGDYGYTF.

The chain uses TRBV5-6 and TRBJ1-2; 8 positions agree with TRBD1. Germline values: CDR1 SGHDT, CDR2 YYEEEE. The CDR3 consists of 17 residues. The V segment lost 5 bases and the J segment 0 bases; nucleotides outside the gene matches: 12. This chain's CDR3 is CASRPATGVGANYGYTF. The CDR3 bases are TGTGCCAGCAGACCCGCGACAGGGGTCGGAGCTAACTATGGCTACACCTTC.

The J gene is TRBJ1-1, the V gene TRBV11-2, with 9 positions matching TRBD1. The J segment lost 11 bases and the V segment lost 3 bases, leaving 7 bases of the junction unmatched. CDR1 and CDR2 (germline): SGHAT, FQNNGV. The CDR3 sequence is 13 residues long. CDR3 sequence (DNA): TGTGCCAGCAGCTTGTTCGGGACAGGGTCTGCTTTCTTT. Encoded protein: CASSLFGTGSAFF.

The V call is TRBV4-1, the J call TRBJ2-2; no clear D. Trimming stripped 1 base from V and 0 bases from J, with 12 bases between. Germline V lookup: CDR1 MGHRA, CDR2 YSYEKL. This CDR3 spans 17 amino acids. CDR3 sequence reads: CASSQGYKDSNTGELFF. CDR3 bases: TGCGCCAGCAGCCAAGGGTACAAAGATTCGAACACCGGGGAGCTGTTTTTT.

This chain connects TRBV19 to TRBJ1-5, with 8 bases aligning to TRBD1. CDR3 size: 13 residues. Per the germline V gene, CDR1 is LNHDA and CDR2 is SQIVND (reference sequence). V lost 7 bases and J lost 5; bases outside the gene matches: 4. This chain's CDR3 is CASTGGAYQPQHF. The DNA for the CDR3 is TGTGCCAGTACAGGGGGCGCCTATCAGCCCCAGCATTTT.

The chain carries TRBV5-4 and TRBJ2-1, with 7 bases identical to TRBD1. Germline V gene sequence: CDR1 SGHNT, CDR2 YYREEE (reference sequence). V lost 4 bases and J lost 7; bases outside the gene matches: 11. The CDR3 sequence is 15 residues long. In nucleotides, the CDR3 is TGTGCCAGCAGCGGGGGACAGTACGCCCTTAATGAGCAGTTCTTC. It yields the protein CASSGGQYALNEQFF.

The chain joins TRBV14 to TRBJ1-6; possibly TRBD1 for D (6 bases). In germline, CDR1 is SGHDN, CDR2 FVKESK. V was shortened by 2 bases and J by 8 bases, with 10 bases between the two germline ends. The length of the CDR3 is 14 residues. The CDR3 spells CASSQRQGHSPLHF. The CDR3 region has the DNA TGTGCCAGCAGCCAACGGCAGGGGCATTCACCCCTCCACTTT.

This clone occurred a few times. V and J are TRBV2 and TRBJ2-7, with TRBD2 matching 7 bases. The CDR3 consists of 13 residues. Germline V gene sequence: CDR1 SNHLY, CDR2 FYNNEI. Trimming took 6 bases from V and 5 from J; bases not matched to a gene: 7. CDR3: CASRPLADHEQYF. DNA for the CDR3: TGTGCCAGCAGACCTCTAGCGGACCACGAGCAGTACTTC.

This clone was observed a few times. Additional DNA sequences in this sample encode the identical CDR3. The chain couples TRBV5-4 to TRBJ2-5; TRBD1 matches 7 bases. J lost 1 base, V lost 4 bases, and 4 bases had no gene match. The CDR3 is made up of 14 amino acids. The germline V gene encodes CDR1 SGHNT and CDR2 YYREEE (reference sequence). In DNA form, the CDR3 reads TGTGCCAGCAGCCTACAGGGGTCCCAAGAGACCCAGTACTTC. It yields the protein CASSLQGSQETQYF.

The CDR3 protein is CASRPGGPYNTGELFF. Written as DNA, the CDR3 is TGTGCCAGCAGGCCAGGGGGCCCCTACAACACCGGGGAGCTGTTTTTT. The V and J genes are TRBV28 and TRBJ2-2; 8 bases agree with TRBD1. The CDR3 is 16 amino acids. V lost 6 bases and J lost 2; bases outside the gene matches: 8. Germline V gene data show CDR1 as MDHEN and CDR2 as SYDVKM.